This TCR beta chain was obtained from a study of T cells after yellow fever vaccination (dated by TCRdb to between 2018 and 2021). Regarding the study in general: Libraries from fractions with low cell numbers were prepared with the SMART-Seq v4 Ultra Low Input RNA kit. Blood was drawn at multiple timepoints before and after primary and secondary immunization, with bulk PBMC replicates and cell subsets isolated. To follow T-cell clones before and after both primary and booster YFV17D yellow fever vaccination, bulk TCR alpha and beta repertoires underwent longitudinal sequencing. Two healthy male donors, one aged 18 to 30 and one aged 30 to 39 years, were included in the cohort. Overall study outcomes, separate from this receptor: Only a couple of donors were included in the study, so the extent to which the findings can be generalized is limited. Most clones expanded after primary vaccination (about 95% of CD4 and roughly 88% of CD8) were re-detected after the booster, suggesting that broad memory maintenance occurred. A small share of clonotypes was detected in both CD4 and CD8 compartments, with the overlap likely arising from convergent recombination. Computational filtering was required because FACS-sorted repertoires could contain abundant contaminating clonotypes from the bulk population. Compared with the primary T-cell response, the secondary T-cell response was weaker but faster, peaking on day 5 rather than day 15.

TCR cDNA was made using 5'RACE template switching, a step that added a universal primer site and unique molecular identifiers. Priming for cDNA synthesis came from both the TCR alpha and TCR beta constant segments. Libraries were amplified in two PCR steps, with sample barcodes and sequencing adapters added in the second step. Libraries were sequenced on Illumina HiSeq 2500 (2x100 bp) or NovaSeq (2x150 bp). The study's own analysis went as follows. Reads were demultiplexed and collapsed into UMI consensus sequences with MIGEC, and V(D)J alignment was performed with MiXCR. Using edgeR on replicate PBMC samples, clonotypes were called vaccine-responding if FDR was below 0.01 and the log2 fold change was above 5 up to day 15. CD4 or CD8 identity was assigned to each bulk clonotype according to whether the clonotype was present at higher abundance in the sequenced CD4 repertoire or the sequenced CD8 repertoire. TCRdb's own reprocessing of the public reads used fastp at Q25 and MiXCR and kept productive beta chains. Each record represents a unique CDR3 protein, reported with the most common genes and DNA among its rows. The V and J calls, along with clone size, are taken from TCRdb and not from the paper's own processing. This sample is represented by 620,000 or so distinct CDR3 sequences; 9% to 15% of them were singletons. The biggest ten clones account for under 15% of the sample.

Including cysteine and phenylalanine, the CDR3 has 15 amino acids. The kept DNA is CDR3 alone, 45 bases in frame from the first base. V lost 2 bases and J lost 1 base; the stretch between them is 9 bases long. About this clonotype itself: The clone's antigen remains unknown. No much larger clone is present one base from it, and per-base qualities are unavailable.

According to the study, the label for this sample's treatment or condition signals: live attenuated yellow fever vaccine strain. At each blood-draw timepoint, two biological replicates of bulk PBMCs were collected. PBMCs were isolated from peripheral blood using a standard Ficoll-Paque protocol. TriZol was used to extract RNA from bulk PBMCs, from CD4 and CD8 fractions, and from dextramer-positive and dextramer-negative fractions. This receptor was taken from a man aged 30 to 39 who received the YFV17D yellow fever vaccine. The sequencing used PBMCs, collected on the day of the yellow fever booster vaccination. The sequence is built from TRBV23-1 and TRBJ2-1; 5 matching bases give a weak D call of TRBD2. Being an ORF, TRBV23-1 has a function that is uncertain. CDR3 protein: CASSQGGCSYNEQFF. The bases are TGCGCCAGCAGTCAAGGCGGGTGTTCCTACAATGAGCAGTTCTTC.